These 21 T cell receptor beta chains share one sample of origin, sequenced in a study of graft-versus-host responses after intestinal transplantation. These receptors lack a known antigen. Repertoires were generated with immunoSEQ multiplex PCR, while TCRdb's copy carries only in-frame clones and drops some. Of tens of thousands of clones in the sample, 87% were seen once. Material: unstimulated CD8+ T cells sorted from spleen or lymph node cells, obtained before transplant. These receptor sequences come from a human donor who was the organ donor for an intestinal transplant.

V is TRBV4-1 and J is TRBJ2-2; 13 nucleotides line up with TRBD2. V gave up 5 bases and J gave up 4 bases; unmatched junction bases: 7. This CDR3 has 17 residues. Germline V gives CDR1 MGHRA, CDR2 YSYEKL. DNA for the CDR3: TGCGCCAGCAGCTACCGGACTAGCGGGGGTGGCACCGGGGAGCTGTTTTTT. Translated: CASSYRTSGGGTGELFF.

The chain uses TRBV30 and TRBJ2-1; D is perhaps TRBD1 or TRBD2 (6 bases each). The germline V gene has CDR1 GTSNPN and CDR2 SVGIG (reference sequence). Trimming took off 0 bases at V and 7 bases at J, with 10 bases between the two ends. The CDR3 is made up of 13 amino acids. The CDR3 is CAWSVRGTNEQFF. CDR3 nucleotides: TGTGCCTGGAGTGTACGGGGGACAAATGAGCAGTTCTTC.

The chain uses TRBV28 and TRBJ2-7, with D tentatively TRBD2 (5 bases). Germline V gene lookup returns CDR1 MDHEN and CDR2 SYDVKM. V was shortened by 2 bases and J by 5 bases, with 16 bases between the two germline ends. The CDR3 sequence is 15 residues long. CDR3 sequence (DNA): TGTGCCAGCAGTTTAGTCCGGGGAGCTCGGGACGAGCAGTACTTC. Amino acid sequence: CASSLVRGARDEQYF.

This chain links TRBV5-1 with TRBJ1-1; no firm D call. CDR1 and CDR2 from the germline V gene are SGHRS and YFSETQ. The V end lost 0 bases, the J end lost 1 base, and 7 bases lay between the germline ends. The CDR3 length is 14 residues. CDR3 nucleotides: TGCGCCAGCAGCTTGGGGTCAGAGAACACTGAAGCTTTCTTT. Amino acid sequence: CASSLGSENTEAFF.

The rearrangement joins TRBV7-9 to TRBJ2-1; perhaps TRBD2 as D (7 bases). The CDR3 is made up of 15 amino acids. Looked up from germline, CDR1 is SEHNR and CDR2 is FQNEAQ (reference sequence). Trimming removed 4 bases from V and 3 bases from J, with 13 bases in between. CDR3 DNA sequence: TGTGCCAGCAGCTATAGGGGGGGGGTCTACAATGAGCAGTTCTTC. Its translation: CASSYRGGVYNEQFF.

The CDR3: CASSLGLYNEQFF. The CDR3 nucleotides read TGTGCCAGCAGCTTGGGTCTATACAATGAGCAGTTCTTC. This chain connects TRBV5-6 to TRBJ2-1; D gene ambiguous. CDR1 and CDR2 from the germline V gene are SGHDT and YYEEEE. The length of the CDR3 is 13 residues. Between the trimmed V and J ends, which lost 0 bases and 4 bases, there was a span of 5 bases. The variable domain in full, completed from reference TRBV5-6 and TRBJ2-1, reads DAGVTQSPTHLIKTRGQQVTLRCSPKSGHDTVSWYQQALGQGPQFIFQYYEEEERQRGNFPDRFSGHQFPNYSSELNVNALLLGDSALYLCASSLGLYNEQFFGPGTRLTVL.

V is TRBV2 and J is TRBJ2-7; no firm D call. The CDR3 is 14 residues long. Germline loops: CDR1 SNHLY, CDR2 FYNNEI. The V and J ends lost 8 bases and 3 bases respectively, with 17 bases between them. CDR3 in amino acids: CASSPSGSNYEQYF. CDR3 in DNA: TGTGCCAGCTCACCCTCCGGGTCCAACTACGAGCAGTACTTC.

This clone was seen a single time. The chain joins TRBV6-5 to TRBJ2-2; D perhaps matches TRBD1 (5 bases). Germline assignment: CDR1 MNHEY and CDR2 SVGAGI. This CDR3 is 15 amino acids long. With 5 bases removed from V and 6 bases from J, the gap between germline ends came to 16 bases. CDR3 sequence: CASSGASGSAGELFF. The DNA for the CDR3 is TGTGCCAGCAGTGGTGCTTCAGGGTCCGCCGGGGAGCTGTTTTTT.

The CDR3 loop is CASSPQGLYGYTF. DNA of the CDR3: TGTGCCAGCAGTCCACAGGGCCTCTATGGCTACACCTTC. The chain uses TRBV14 and TRBJ1-2; tentatively, D is TRBD1 (6 bases). The CDR3 runs 13 residues. CDR1 is SGHDN and CDR2 is FVKESK in the germline V gene. V was trimmed by 6 bases and J by 4 bases, leaving 12 bases between them.

CDR3 nucleotides: TGTGCCAGCAGGCAGGGGAGGGCGGAAGCTTTCTTT. This sequence encodes CASRQGRAEAFF. The gene calls are TRBV27 and TRBJ1-1; a weak D match, TRBD1 (6 bases). This CDR3 spans 12 amino acids. Germline CDR1 MNHEY, CDR2 SMNVEV (reference sequence). V was clipped by 6 bases and J by 8 bases, with 13 bases between them.

This clone was counted a single time. The chain is built from TRBV7-3 and TRBJ2-1; 11 positions agree with TRBD2. V lost 4 bases, J lost 0 bases, and 5 bases stayed unmatched. Germline V lookup: CDR1 SGHTA, CDR2 FQGTGA. The CDR3 is 17 residues long. Written as DNA, the CDR3 is TGTGCCAGCAGCTCATTCACTAGCGGGAGCTCCTACAATGAGCAGTTCTTC. Protein product: CASSSFTSGSSYNEQFF.

The count of this clone is one. The CDR3 is CASSAQGPPPGYNSPLHF. The CDR3 DNA is TGTGCCAGCTCAGCGCAGGGCCCACCACCTGGATATAATTCACCCCTCCACTTT. This chain links TRBV18 with TRBJ1-6; possible D gene TRBD1, 5 bases. Deletions cut 5 bases from V and 4 bases from J, with 21 bases between. There are 18 residues in the CDR3. CDR1 KGHSH and CDR2 LQKENI come from the germline V gene. Full variable domain (rest looked up from reference TRBV18 and TRBJ1-6): NAGVMQNPRHLVRRRGQEARLRCSPMKGHSHVYWYRQLPEEGLKFMVYLQKENIIDESGMPKERFSAEFPKEGPSILRIQQVVRGDSAAYFCASSAQGPPPGYNSPLHFGNGTRLTVT.

The chain uses TRBV5-1 and TRBJ2-1; D not certain. In germline, CDR1 is SGHRS, CDR2 YFSETQ. The V gene lost 0 bases and the J gene lost 5 bases, with 12 bases spanning the gap. The CDR3 runs to 15 residues. The CDR3 loop is CASSLGDPGHNEQFF. The CDR3 DNA sequence: TGCGCCAGCAGCTTGGGCGACCCGGGCCACAATGAGCAGTTCTTC. The full variable domain, in which reference TRBV5-1 and TRBJ2-1 provide the parts outside the CDR3, is KAGVTQTPRYLIKTRGQQVTLSCSPISGHRSVSWYQQTPGQGLQFLFEYFSETQRNKGNFPGRFSGRQFSNSRSEMNVSTLELGDSALYLCASSLGDPGHNEQFFGPGTRLTVL.

The chain joins TRBV2 to TRBJ2-1; tentatively, D is TRBD1 (6 bases). The CDR3 covers 14 residues. The germline CDR1 and CDR2 sequences are SNHLY and FYNNEI. Trimming left V 7 bases short and J 4 bases short, with 14 bases between. This chain's CDR3 is CASNQGQAYNEQFF. Written as DNA, the CDR3 is TGTGCCAGCAATCAGGGACAAGCTTACAATGAGCAGTTCTTC.

CDR3 residues: CASSQDVGGVLDEQYF. The CDR3 bases are TGCGCCAGCAGCCAAGATGTTGGGGGGGTACTCGACGAGCAGTACTTC. The chain is built from TRBV4-1 and TRBJ2-7; 7 nucleotides match TRBD2. The germline CDR1 and CDR2 sequences are MGHRA and YSYEKL. The CDR3 has 16 residues. The V segment lost 0 bases and the J segment 5 bases; nucleotides outside the gene matches: 10.

The V call is TRBV5-4, the J call TRBJ2-1; perhaps TRBD2 as D (6 bases). Trimming took 0 bases from V and 3 from J, leaving 19 bases between them. Looked up from germline, CDR1 is SGHNT and CDR2 is YYREEE (reference sequence). CDR3 length: 18 residues. This CDR3 is CASSLADRRDTVYNEQFF. The CDR3 nucleotides read TGTGCCAGCAGCTTGGCAGATCGGCGGGATACGGTCTACAATGAGCAGTTCTTC.

This chain joins TRBV5-5 and TRBJ1-1, with a tentative D call TRBD1 (5 bases). V lost 0 bases, J lost 3 bases, and 12 bases lay in between. The CDR3 runs to 15 residues. CDR1 and CDR2 (germline): SGHKS, YYEKEE (reference sequence). CDR3 protein: CASSLVAGRDTEAFF. CDR3 sequence (DNA): TGTGCCAGCAGCTTGGTAGCAGGGAGGGACACTGAAGCTTTCTTT.

J is TRBJ2-7 and V is TRBV5-6; 9 bases fit TRBD1. With V trimmed by 5 bases and J by 3 bases, 6 bases remained unmatched. Germline CDR1 and CDR2: SGHDT and YYEEEE. The CDR3 contains 14 residues. CDR3 loop: CASSPDRGYYEQYF. In DNA form, the CDR3 reads TGTGCCAGCAGTCCCGACAGGGGGTACTACGAGCAGTACTTC.

The rearrangement uses TRBV4-1 and TRBJ2-7; 8 bases line up with TRBD1. The CDR3 totals 15 residues. V dropped 3 bases and J dropped 4; count of bases not matched to a gene: 8. Germline values: CDR1 MGHRA, CDR2 YSYEKL. This CDR3 is CASSQPGQVVYEQYF. The CDR3 coding sequence is TGCGCCAGCAGCCAGCCGGGACAGGTTGTTTACGAGCAGTACTTC.

The chain has TRBV2 and TRBJ1-1; unclear D gene. In germline, CDR1 is SNHLY, CDR2 FYNNEI. V shed 8 bases and J shed 5 bases, with 9 bases lying between them. This CDR3 has 11 amino acids. CDR3 DNA sequence: TGTGCCAGCTGGAGGGAAACTGAAGCTTTCTTT. Translation: CASWRETEAFF. The full variable domain, with the rest looked up from reference TRBV2 and TRBJ1-1, is EPEVTQTPSHQVTQMGQEVILRCVPISNHLYFYWYRQILGQKVEFLVSFYNNEISEKSEIFDDQFSVERPDGSNFTLKIRSTKLEDSAMYFCASWRETEAFFGQGTRLTVV.

This chain uses TRBV5-6 with TRBJ1-1; D gene unclear. The CDR3 covers 14 residues. Germline loops: CDR1 SGHDT, CDR2 YYEEEE. The V end was cut by 1 base, the J end by 0 bases, with 7 bases between. For the CDR3, the DNA is TGTGCCAGCAGCTTGACAGCGATGAACACTGAAGCTTTCTTT. This translates into CASSLTAMNTEAFF.